Listed below are T cell receptor beta chains from one sample, sequenced in a study of blood T cell repertoires in COVID-19. Only in-frame clones appear in the TCRdb table, and some are missing; sequencing was by immunoSEQ multiplex PCR. The table records roughly 100,000 clones, 65% to 90% of them present only once. Sequencing was done on a sample of peripheral blood. The origin of the receptors is a man older than 75 with acute or convalescent COVID-19. The CDR3 runs from the conserved cysteine through the conserved F or W. A D gene is named only where the DNA matches it firmly. Size is stated for part of the rows, as once, few or many counts, or as a class when the clone is expanded.

j_call clone_size d_call v_call cdr3_aa cdr3_nt
TRBJ2-5 . . TRBV19 CASSTQGGRQETQYF TGTGCCAGTAGTACCCAAGGGGGAAGGCAAGAGACCCAGTACTTC
TRBJ1-6 . . TRBV7-2 CASSLRGETPLHF TGTGCCAGCAGCTTGCGGGGTGAGACACCCCTCCACTTT
TRBJ2-7 . TRBD1 TRBV5-5 CASSSTGGNYEQYF TGTGCCAGCAGCTCTACAGGGGGGAACTACGAGCAGTACTTC
TRBJ1-1 . . TRBV7-3 CASSPHLNTEAFF TGTGCCAGCAGCCCCCATCTGAACACTGAAGCTTTCTTT
TRBJ1-2 once TRBD1 TRBV7-9 CASSRDRDGYTF TGTGCCAGCAGCCGGGACAGAGATGGCTACACCTTC
TRBJ1-1 . . TRBV28 CASSLVGRDTEAFF TGTGCCAGCAGTTTAGTTGGCAGGGACACTGAAGCTTTCTTT
TRBJ1-6 . TRBD1 TRBV9 CASSVDQGGVSSPLHF TGTGCCAGCAGCGTAGATCAGGGGGGAGTCAGTTCACCCCTCCACTTT
TRBJ2-4 . . TRBV6-5 CASRGYGDIQYF TGTGCCAGCAGAGGTTACGGAGACATTCAGTACTTC
TRBJ2-7 . . TRBV4-3 CASSQRRGYEQYF TGCGCCAGCAGCCAACGAAGGGGCTACGAGCAGTACTTC
TRBJ2-7 . . TRBV30 CAWSLDTYEQYF TGTGCCTGGAGTTTGGACACCTACGAGCAGTACTTC
TRBJ1-1 . TRBD1 TRBV29-1 CSGLRDSEAFF TGCAGCGGTCTACGGGACAGTGAAGCTTTCTTT
TRBJ1-5 . TRBD1 TRBV2 CASSHSTGGYGNQPQHF TGTGCCAGCAGCCATTCGACAGGGGGCTACGGCAATCAGCCCCAGCATTTT
TRBJ1-1 . . TRBV7-2 CASSLGGGNTEAFF TGTGCCAGCAGCTTAGGAGGGGGGAACACTGAAGCTTTCTTT
TRBJ1-5 . TRBD1 TRBV19 CASSIGQGAFSQPQHF TGTGCCAGTAGTATAGGACAGGGGGCGTTTAGTCAGCCCCAGCATTTT
TRBJ1-2 . TRBD1 TRBV3-1/TRBV3-2 CASRHRDRGLGGGYTF TGTGCCAGCAGGCACCGGGACAGGGGGCTTGGGGGTGGCTACACCTTC
TRBJ2-1 . . TRBV6-1 CASSEGDRGYNEQFF TGTGCCAGCAGTGAGGGGGACCGGGGGTACAATGAGCAGTTCTTC
TRBJ2-1 . TRBD2 TRBV27 CASSFRGFSGPSYNEQFF TGTGCCAGCAGTTTCCGCGGTTTTAGCGGGCCTTCCTACAATGAGCAGTTCTTC
TRBJ2-3 . TRBD2 TRBV10-3 CAISARLAVLHSTDTQYF TGTGCCATCAGTGCCCGACTAGCGGTGCTTCATAGCACAGATACGCAGTATTTT
TRBJ1-1 . . TRBV28 CASSRSQGSGTEAFF TGTGCCAGCAGCCGCTCACAGGGATCTGGCACTGAAGCTTTCTTT
TRBJ1-5 . TRBD1 TRBV10-3 CATSGQGLDQPQHF TGTGCCACCTCGGGACAGGGTCTTGATCAGCCCCAGCATTTT
TRBJ2-1 few TRBD2 TRBV7-3 CASSNRGLAGAHEQFF TGTGCCAGCAGCAACAGGGGACTAGCGGGAGCACATGAGCAGTTCTTC
TRBJ2-3 once TRBD2 TRBV27 CASSISGRSTDTQYF TGTGCCAGCAGTATCAGCGGGAGGTCGACAGATACGCAGTATTTT
TRBJ2-1 . TRBD1 TRBV15 CATSRGGGSDEQFF TGTGCCACCAGCAGAGGAGGGGGCTCCGATGAGCAGTTCTTC
TRBJ2-1 . . TRBV2 CASSDELAVVNEQFF TGTGCCAGCAGTGACGAACTAGCAGTAGTAAATGAGCAGTTCTTC
TRBJ2-7 . TRBD2 TRBV5-4 CASSLARTSGNYEQYF TGTGCCAGCAGCTTGGCCCGGACTAGCGGAAACTACGAGCAGTACTTC
TRBJ2-1 . . TRBV19 CASIKRPGTHNEQFF TGTGCCAGTATTAAAAGGCCGGGGACTCACAATGAGCAGTTCTTC
TRBJ2-1 . TRBD2 TRBV14 CASSSLRTSGRYDEQFF TGTGCCAGCAGCTCATTACGGACTAGCGGGAGGTACGATGAGCAGTTCTTC
TRBJ2-5 . TRBD1 TRBV19 CASSVLGTGNQETQYF TGTGCCAGTAGTGTTCTAGGGACAGGGAACCAAGAGACCCAGTACTTC
TRBJ1-3 . . TRBV19 CASSMGRAAGNTIYF TGTGCCAGTAGTATGGGCAGGGCAGCTGGAAACACCATATATTTT
TRBJ2-2 once . TRBV5-4 CASSLVRVGGELFF TGTGCCAGCAGCTTAGTCAGGGTCGGCGGGGAGCTGTTTTTT
TRBJ2-5 . . TRBV25-1 CASSTPQVQETQYF TGTGCCAGCAGTACCCCACAGGTTCAAGAGACCCAGTACTTC
TRBJ1-2 . . TRBV2 CASSEGGWGYTF TGTGCCAGCAGTGAGGGGGGTTGGGGCTACACCTTC
TRBJ1-1 . TRBD1 TRBV18 CASSPDRDAEAFF TGTGCCAGCTCCCCCGACAGGGACGCTGAAGCTTTCTTT
TRBJ2-1 . TRBD2 TRBV27 CASSLMASGIDNEQFF TGTGCCAGCAGTTTAATGGCTAGCGGGATTGACAATGAGCAGTTCTTC
TRBJ1-1 medium-sized . TRBV7-9 CASSAPGPPEAFF TGTGCCAGCAGCGCCCCAGGGCCGCCTGAAGCTTTCTTT
TRBJ2-3 . . TRBV12-5 CASGLGQPRDTQYF TGTGCTAGTGGTTTAGGACAGCCGAGGGATACGCAGTATTTT
TRBJ2-3 once . TRBV6-2/TRBV6-3 CASSYLAGSTDTQYF TGTGCCAGCAGTTACTTGGCGGGGAGCACAGATACGCAGTATTTT
TRBJ2-2 . TRBD2 TRBV28 CASSSPGTSGRTGELFF TGTGCCAGCAGTTCCCCCGGGACTAGCGGGAGGACCGGGGAGCTGTTTTTT
TRBJ2-1 . . TRBV5-1 CASRGPLYEQFF TGCGCCAGCAGGGGCCCGCTCTATGAGCAGTTCTTC
TRBJ2-5 . . TRBV2 CAAGRGGTGQETQYF TGTGCCGCGGGGCGTGGCGGGACGGGGCAAGAGACCCAGTACTTC
TRBJ2-5 . . TRBV28 CASSLLGEGETQYF TGTGCCAGCAGTTTACTCGGGGAAGGGGAGACCCAGTACTTC
TRBJ1-3 . TRBD1 TRBV30 CACGGQGAGNTIYF TGTGCCTGTGGAGGACAGGGCGCTGGAAACACCATATATTTT
TRBJ2-3 . . TRBV11-3 CASSLNGAGNTDTQYF TGTGCCAGCAGCTTGAACGGAGCGGGTAACACAGATACGCAGTATTTT
TRBJ1-5 few . TRBV7-2 CASSLGRERNQPQHF TGTGCCAGCAGCTTAGGCCGGGAGCGCAATCAGCCCCAGCATTTT
TRBJ2-5 . . TRBV19 CASQRGYGETQYF TGTGCCAGCCAGAGGGGGTACGGTGAGACCCAGTACTTC